This TCR beta chain was identified during a study of blood T cell repertoires in COVID-19. Only in-frame clones appear in the TCRdb table, and some are missing; sequencing was by immunoSEQ multiplex PCR. The sample consists of some 370,000 clones, almost 90% of them appearing once. Per the germline V gene, CDR1 is SGHRS and CDR2 is YFSETQ. This CDR3 spans 17 amino acids. Trimming stripped 0 bases from V and 0 bases from J, with 15 bases between. V usage is TRBV5-1 and J usage is TRBJ1-1; weak D call: TRBD1 (6 bases). The sample taken for sequencing was peripheral blood. This TCR came from a man aged 18 to 30 with active or convalescent COVID-19. CDR3 nucleotides: TGCGCCAGCAGCTTGGTGGGCAGGGGATATATGAACACTGAAGCTTTCTTT. Translated, it gives CASSLVGRGYMNTEAFF. The whole variable domain, filled in from reference TRBV5-1 and TRBJ1-1, reads KAGVTQTPRYLIKTRGQQVTLSCSPISGHRSVSWYQQTPGQGLQFLFEYFSETQRNKGNFPGRFSGRQFSNSRSEMNVSTLELGDSALYLCASSLVGRGYMNTEAFFGQGTRLTVV.